Listed below are T cell receptor beta chains from one sample, sequenced in a study of long-term antiretroviral therapy in people with HIV. The protocol was immunoSEQ multiplex PCR, while the TCRdb copy is restricted to in-frame clones and leaves out a portion. Altogether 19,000 or so clones are present, about three quarters being singletons, with the ten largest covering roughly 7.5%. This sample comprised unsorted PBMCs, obtained at the start of antiretroviral therapy, before treatment. The receptors here all came from a woman in her forties with HIV. CDR3s leave out the opening cysteine and the closing phenylalanine or tryptophan.

TRBV5-4,TRBJ2-7,ASRASGYYEQY
TRBV18,TRBJ1-1,ASSPRDANPEAF
TRBV7-9,TRBJ2-5,ASSEGDRRQETQY
TRBV6-5,TRBJ2-2,ASSYSGRQGELF
TRBV27,TRBJ1-3,ASSPRGSFSGNTIY
TRBV27,TRBJ1-3,ASSLFGGGNTIY
TRBV28,TRBJ1-2,ASSFSGARGYT
TRBV30,TRBJ1-6,AWSFTGQYNSPLH
TRBV11-2,TRBJ2-4,ASTPPGLDIQY
TRBV6-5,TRBJ2-3,ASRAGKTDTQY
TRBV7-2,TRBJ2-6,ASRETGGLSGANVLT
TRBV5-6,TRBJ2-3,ASSLVAFTDTQY